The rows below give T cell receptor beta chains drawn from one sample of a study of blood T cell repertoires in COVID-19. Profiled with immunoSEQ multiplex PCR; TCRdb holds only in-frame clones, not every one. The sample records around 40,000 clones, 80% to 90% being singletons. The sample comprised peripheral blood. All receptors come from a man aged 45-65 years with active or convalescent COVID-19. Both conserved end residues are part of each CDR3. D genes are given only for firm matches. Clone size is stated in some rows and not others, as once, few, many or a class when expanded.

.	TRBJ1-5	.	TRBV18	CASSLGAEQNQPQHF	TGTGCCAGCTCACTGGGAGCAGAGCAAAATCAGCCCCAGCATTTT
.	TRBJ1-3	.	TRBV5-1	CASSLPQSSGNTIYF	TGCGCCAGCAGCTTACCACAGAGCTCTGGAAACACCATATATTTT
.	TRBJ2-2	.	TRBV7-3	CASSRGNTGELFF	TGTGCCAGCAGCAGGGGGAACACCGGGGAGCTGTTTTTT
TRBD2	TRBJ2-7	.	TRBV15	CATRNRLAGAYEQYF	TGTGCCACCAGAAATCGACTAGCGGGCGCCTACGAGCAGTACTTC
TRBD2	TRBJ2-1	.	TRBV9	CASSPGGSYNEQFF	TGTGCCAGCAGCCCGGGGGGGAGTTACAATGAGCAGTTCTTC
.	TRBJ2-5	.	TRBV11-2	CASSLGEQKTQYF	TGTGCCAGCAGCCTCGGGGAGCAAAAGACCCAGTACTTC
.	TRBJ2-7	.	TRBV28	CASSITGYEQYF	TGTGCCAGCAGTATTACAGGTTACGAGCAGTACTTC
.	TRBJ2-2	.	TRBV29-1	CSVLRGPHTGELFF	TGCAGCGTACTACGAGGCCCTCACACCGGGGAGCTGTTTTTT
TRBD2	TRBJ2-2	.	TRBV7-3	CASSPLGKTSGRGTGELFF	TGTGCCAGCAGCCCCCTGGGGAAGACTAGCGGGAGGGGGACCGGGGAGCTGTTTTTT
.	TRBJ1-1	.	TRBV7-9	CASSLAAGFEAFF	TGTGCCAGCAGCTTAGCGGCAGGGTTTGAAGCTTTCTTT
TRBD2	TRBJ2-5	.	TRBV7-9	CASSPREGLSQETQYF	TGTGCCAGCAGCCCCCGGGAGGGCCTCAGCCAAGAGACCCAGTACTTC
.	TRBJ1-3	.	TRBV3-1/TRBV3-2	CASSLRDTGNTIYF	TGTGCCAGCAGCCTACGGGACACTGGAAACACCATATATTTT
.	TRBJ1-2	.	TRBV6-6	CASSGLSTWNYGYTF	TGTGCCAGCAGTGGACTATCGACATGGAACTATGGCTACACCTTC
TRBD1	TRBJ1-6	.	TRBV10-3	CAIGKGQGYNSPLHF	TGTGCCATCGGAAAGGGACAGGGGTATAATTCACCCCTCCACTTT
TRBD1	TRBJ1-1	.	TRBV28	CASSSPIGQALSAFF	TGTGCCAGCAGTTCACCCATCGGACAGGCGTTATCAGCTTTCTTT
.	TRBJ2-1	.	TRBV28	CASSSSGQEQFF	TGTGCCAGCAGTTCCTCCGGACAAGAGCAGTTCTTC
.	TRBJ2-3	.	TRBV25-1	CASSELPLGTDTQYF	TGTGCCAGCAGTGAATTGCCCCTAGGCACAGATACGCAGTATTTT
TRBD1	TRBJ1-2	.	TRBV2	CASSRTGYGYTF	TGTGCCAGCAGTCGGACAGGGTATGGCTACACCTTC
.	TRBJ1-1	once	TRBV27	CASSLGGLGEAFF	TGTGCCAGCAGTTTAGGGGGCTTGGGTGAAGCTTTCTTT
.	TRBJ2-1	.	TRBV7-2	CASSSPEKGNNEQFF	TGTGCCAGCAGCTCCCCGGAGAAAGGAAACAATGAGCAGTTCTTC
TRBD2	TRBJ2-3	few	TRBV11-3	CASSFGTSGIGGTDTQYF	TGTGCCAGCAGCTTCGGGACTAGCGGGATTGGGGGCACAGATACGCAGTATTTT
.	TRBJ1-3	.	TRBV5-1	CASSLAGEVNTIYF	TGCGCCAGCAGCTTGGCCGGGGAGGTAAACACCATATATTTT
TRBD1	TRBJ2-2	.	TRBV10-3	CAIRPGQGWGTGELFF	TGTGCCATCAGACCGGGACAGGGGTGGGGCACCGGGGAGCTGTTTTTT
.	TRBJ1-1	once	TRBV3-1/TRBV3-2	CASSQVAGWTEAFF	TGTGCCAGCAGCCAAGTAGCGGGGTGGACTGAAGCTTTCTTT
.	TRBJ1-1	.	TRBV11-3	CASSHDRNTEAFF	TGTGCCAGCAGCCACGACAGGAACACTGAAGCTTTCTTT
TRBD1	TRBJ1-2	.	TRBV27	CASRIWTGEGSGYTF	TGTGCCAGCAGGATATGGACAGGGGAGGGGAGTGGCTACACCTTC
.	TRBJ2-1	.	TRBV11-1	CASSLQGHRYNEQFF	TGTGCCAGCAGCTTACAGGGTCACCGGTACAATGAGCAGTTCTTC
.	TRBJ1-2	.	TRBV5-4	CASSPPGHLNYGYTF	TGTGCCAGCAGCCCCCCCGGACACTTAAACTATGGCTACACCTTC
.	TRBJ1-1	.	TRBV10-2	CASSENSLGAEAFF	TGCGCCAGCAGTGAGAATTCTCTGGGCGCTGAAGCTTTCTTT
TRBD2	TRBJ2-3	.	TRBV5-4	CASSLGSGSTDTQYF	TGTGCCAGCAGCTTGGGTAGCGGGAGCACAGATACGCAGTATTTT
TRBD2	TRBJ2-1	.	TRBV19	CASSIDRASGLYNEQFF	TGTGCCAGTAGTATAGATCGGGCTAGCGGCCTGTACAATGAGCAGTTCTTC
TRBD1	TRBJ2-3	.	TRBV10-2	CASRRDRGGSYTQYF	TGCGCCAGCAGGAGGGACAGGGGAGGCTCGTATACGCAGTATTTT
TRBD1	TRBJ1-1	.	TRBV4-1	CASSWDRVTEAFF	TGCGCCAGCAGCTGGGACAGGGTGACTGAAGCTTTCTTT
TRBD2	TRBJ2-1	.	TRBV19	CASTLGLALFDEQFF	TGTGCCAGTACTCTGGGACTAGCTTTATTTGATGAGCAGTTCTTC
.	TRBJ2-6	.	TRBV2	CASSFNLGGANVLTF	TGTGCCAGCAGTTTCAATCTAGGTGGGGCCAACGTCCTGACTTTC
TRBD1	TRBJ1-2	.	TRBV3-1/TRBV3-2	CASSQTRTGGGYGYTF	TGTGCCAGCAGCCAGACCCGGACAGGGGGAGGTTATGGCTACACCTTC
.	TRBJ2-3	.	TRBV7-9	CASSPGGGTQYF	TGTGCCAGCAGCCCCGGGGGTGGGACGCAGTATTTT
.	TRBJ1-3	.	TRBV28	CASSYRLTGAKNTIYF	TGTGCCAGCAGCTATAGATTGACAGGAGCGAAAAACACCATATATTTT
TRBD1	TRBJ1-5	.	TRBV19	CASSPRDRGRGNQPQHF	TGTGCCAGTAGTCCCCGGGACAGGGGGAGAGGCAATCAGCCCCAGCATTTT
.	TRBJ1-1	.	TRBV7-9	CASSLGQAPFEAFF	TGTGCCAGCAGCTTAGGACAGGCCCCCTTTGAAGCTTTCTTT
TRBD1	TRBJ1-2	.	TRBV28	CASSIGQGYGYTF	TGTGCCAGCAGCATCGGACAGGGCTATGGCTACACCTTC
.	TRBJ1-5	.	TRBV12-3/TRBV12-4	CASSLGSYQPQHF	TGTGCCAGCAGTTTGGGGAGTTATCAGCCCCAGCATTTT
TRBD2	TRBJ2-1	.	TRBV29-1	CSTTGTSGSIGNNEQFF	TGCAGCACCACCGGGACTAGCGGGAGTATAGGGAACAATGAGCAGTTCTTC
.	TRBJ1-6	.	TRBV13	CASSTRQSNSPLHF	TGTGCCAGCAGCACCCGACAGAGTAATTCACCCCTCCACTTT
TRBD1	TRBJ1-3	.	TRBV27	CASSSGGAGGNTIYF	TGTGCCAGCAGTTCAGGGGGCGCGGGGGGAAACACCATATATTTT
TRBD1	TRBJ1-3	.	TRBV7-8	CASSLADRGNTIYF	TGTGCCAGCAGCTTAGCGGACAGGGGAAACACCATATATTTT
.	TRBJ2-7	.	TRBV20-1	CSARDQYEQYF	TGCAGTGCTAGAGATCAATACGAGCAGTACTTC
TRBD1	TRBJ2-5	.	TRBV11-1	CASSSPTGGLETQYF	TGTGCCAGCAGCTCGCCGACAGGGGGGCTGGAGACCCAGTACTTC
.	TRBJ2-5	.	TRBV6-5	CASRAGGGTRETQYF	TGTGCCAGCAGAGCTGGTGGCGGAACTCGAGAGACCCAGTACTTC
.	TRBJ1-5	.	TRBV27	CASSAGGSGNQPQHF	TGTGCCAGCAGTGCCGGGGGGAGCGGCAATCAGCCCCAGCATTTT
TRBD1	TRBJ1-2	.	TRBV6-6	CASSRGQGEYGYTF	TGTGCCAGCAGTCGGGGGCAGGGGGAATATGGCTACACCTTC
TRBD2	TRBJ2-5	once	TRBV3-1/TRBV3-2	CASSQLAGQETQYF	TGTGCCAGCAGCCAACTAGCGGGGCAAGAGACCCAGTACTTC
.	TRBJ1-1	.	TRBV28	CASSLGGEVVNTEAFF	TGTGCCAGCAGTTTAGGAGGGGAAGTAGTGAACACTGAAGCTTTCTTT
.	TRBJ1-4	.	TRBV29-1	CSVVRRGGEKLFF	TGCAGCGTCGTGCGCAGGGGCGGTGAAAAACTGTTTTTT
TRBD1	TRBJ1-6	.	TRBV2	CASRPTGSSYNSPLHF	TGTGCCAGCAGGCCGACAGGGAGCTCCTATAATTCACCCCTCCACTTT
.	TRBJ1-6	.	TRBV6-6	CASSRQDPSPLHF	TGTGCCAGCAGTAGACAGGATCCTTCACCCCTCCACTTT
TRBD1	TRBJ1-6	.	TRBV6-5	CASSDSGTGDSPLHF	TGTGCCAGCAGTGACTCCGGGACAGGGGATTCACCCCTCCACTTT
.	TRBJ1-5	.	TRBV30	CACDGGGNQPQHF	TGTGCCTGCGATGGAGGGGGCAATCAGCCCCAGCATTTT
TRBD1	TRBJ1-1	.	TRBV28	CASSPAVGQGETEAFF	TGTGCCAGCAGTCCTGCCGTTGGGCAGGGGGAAACTGAAGCTTTCTTT